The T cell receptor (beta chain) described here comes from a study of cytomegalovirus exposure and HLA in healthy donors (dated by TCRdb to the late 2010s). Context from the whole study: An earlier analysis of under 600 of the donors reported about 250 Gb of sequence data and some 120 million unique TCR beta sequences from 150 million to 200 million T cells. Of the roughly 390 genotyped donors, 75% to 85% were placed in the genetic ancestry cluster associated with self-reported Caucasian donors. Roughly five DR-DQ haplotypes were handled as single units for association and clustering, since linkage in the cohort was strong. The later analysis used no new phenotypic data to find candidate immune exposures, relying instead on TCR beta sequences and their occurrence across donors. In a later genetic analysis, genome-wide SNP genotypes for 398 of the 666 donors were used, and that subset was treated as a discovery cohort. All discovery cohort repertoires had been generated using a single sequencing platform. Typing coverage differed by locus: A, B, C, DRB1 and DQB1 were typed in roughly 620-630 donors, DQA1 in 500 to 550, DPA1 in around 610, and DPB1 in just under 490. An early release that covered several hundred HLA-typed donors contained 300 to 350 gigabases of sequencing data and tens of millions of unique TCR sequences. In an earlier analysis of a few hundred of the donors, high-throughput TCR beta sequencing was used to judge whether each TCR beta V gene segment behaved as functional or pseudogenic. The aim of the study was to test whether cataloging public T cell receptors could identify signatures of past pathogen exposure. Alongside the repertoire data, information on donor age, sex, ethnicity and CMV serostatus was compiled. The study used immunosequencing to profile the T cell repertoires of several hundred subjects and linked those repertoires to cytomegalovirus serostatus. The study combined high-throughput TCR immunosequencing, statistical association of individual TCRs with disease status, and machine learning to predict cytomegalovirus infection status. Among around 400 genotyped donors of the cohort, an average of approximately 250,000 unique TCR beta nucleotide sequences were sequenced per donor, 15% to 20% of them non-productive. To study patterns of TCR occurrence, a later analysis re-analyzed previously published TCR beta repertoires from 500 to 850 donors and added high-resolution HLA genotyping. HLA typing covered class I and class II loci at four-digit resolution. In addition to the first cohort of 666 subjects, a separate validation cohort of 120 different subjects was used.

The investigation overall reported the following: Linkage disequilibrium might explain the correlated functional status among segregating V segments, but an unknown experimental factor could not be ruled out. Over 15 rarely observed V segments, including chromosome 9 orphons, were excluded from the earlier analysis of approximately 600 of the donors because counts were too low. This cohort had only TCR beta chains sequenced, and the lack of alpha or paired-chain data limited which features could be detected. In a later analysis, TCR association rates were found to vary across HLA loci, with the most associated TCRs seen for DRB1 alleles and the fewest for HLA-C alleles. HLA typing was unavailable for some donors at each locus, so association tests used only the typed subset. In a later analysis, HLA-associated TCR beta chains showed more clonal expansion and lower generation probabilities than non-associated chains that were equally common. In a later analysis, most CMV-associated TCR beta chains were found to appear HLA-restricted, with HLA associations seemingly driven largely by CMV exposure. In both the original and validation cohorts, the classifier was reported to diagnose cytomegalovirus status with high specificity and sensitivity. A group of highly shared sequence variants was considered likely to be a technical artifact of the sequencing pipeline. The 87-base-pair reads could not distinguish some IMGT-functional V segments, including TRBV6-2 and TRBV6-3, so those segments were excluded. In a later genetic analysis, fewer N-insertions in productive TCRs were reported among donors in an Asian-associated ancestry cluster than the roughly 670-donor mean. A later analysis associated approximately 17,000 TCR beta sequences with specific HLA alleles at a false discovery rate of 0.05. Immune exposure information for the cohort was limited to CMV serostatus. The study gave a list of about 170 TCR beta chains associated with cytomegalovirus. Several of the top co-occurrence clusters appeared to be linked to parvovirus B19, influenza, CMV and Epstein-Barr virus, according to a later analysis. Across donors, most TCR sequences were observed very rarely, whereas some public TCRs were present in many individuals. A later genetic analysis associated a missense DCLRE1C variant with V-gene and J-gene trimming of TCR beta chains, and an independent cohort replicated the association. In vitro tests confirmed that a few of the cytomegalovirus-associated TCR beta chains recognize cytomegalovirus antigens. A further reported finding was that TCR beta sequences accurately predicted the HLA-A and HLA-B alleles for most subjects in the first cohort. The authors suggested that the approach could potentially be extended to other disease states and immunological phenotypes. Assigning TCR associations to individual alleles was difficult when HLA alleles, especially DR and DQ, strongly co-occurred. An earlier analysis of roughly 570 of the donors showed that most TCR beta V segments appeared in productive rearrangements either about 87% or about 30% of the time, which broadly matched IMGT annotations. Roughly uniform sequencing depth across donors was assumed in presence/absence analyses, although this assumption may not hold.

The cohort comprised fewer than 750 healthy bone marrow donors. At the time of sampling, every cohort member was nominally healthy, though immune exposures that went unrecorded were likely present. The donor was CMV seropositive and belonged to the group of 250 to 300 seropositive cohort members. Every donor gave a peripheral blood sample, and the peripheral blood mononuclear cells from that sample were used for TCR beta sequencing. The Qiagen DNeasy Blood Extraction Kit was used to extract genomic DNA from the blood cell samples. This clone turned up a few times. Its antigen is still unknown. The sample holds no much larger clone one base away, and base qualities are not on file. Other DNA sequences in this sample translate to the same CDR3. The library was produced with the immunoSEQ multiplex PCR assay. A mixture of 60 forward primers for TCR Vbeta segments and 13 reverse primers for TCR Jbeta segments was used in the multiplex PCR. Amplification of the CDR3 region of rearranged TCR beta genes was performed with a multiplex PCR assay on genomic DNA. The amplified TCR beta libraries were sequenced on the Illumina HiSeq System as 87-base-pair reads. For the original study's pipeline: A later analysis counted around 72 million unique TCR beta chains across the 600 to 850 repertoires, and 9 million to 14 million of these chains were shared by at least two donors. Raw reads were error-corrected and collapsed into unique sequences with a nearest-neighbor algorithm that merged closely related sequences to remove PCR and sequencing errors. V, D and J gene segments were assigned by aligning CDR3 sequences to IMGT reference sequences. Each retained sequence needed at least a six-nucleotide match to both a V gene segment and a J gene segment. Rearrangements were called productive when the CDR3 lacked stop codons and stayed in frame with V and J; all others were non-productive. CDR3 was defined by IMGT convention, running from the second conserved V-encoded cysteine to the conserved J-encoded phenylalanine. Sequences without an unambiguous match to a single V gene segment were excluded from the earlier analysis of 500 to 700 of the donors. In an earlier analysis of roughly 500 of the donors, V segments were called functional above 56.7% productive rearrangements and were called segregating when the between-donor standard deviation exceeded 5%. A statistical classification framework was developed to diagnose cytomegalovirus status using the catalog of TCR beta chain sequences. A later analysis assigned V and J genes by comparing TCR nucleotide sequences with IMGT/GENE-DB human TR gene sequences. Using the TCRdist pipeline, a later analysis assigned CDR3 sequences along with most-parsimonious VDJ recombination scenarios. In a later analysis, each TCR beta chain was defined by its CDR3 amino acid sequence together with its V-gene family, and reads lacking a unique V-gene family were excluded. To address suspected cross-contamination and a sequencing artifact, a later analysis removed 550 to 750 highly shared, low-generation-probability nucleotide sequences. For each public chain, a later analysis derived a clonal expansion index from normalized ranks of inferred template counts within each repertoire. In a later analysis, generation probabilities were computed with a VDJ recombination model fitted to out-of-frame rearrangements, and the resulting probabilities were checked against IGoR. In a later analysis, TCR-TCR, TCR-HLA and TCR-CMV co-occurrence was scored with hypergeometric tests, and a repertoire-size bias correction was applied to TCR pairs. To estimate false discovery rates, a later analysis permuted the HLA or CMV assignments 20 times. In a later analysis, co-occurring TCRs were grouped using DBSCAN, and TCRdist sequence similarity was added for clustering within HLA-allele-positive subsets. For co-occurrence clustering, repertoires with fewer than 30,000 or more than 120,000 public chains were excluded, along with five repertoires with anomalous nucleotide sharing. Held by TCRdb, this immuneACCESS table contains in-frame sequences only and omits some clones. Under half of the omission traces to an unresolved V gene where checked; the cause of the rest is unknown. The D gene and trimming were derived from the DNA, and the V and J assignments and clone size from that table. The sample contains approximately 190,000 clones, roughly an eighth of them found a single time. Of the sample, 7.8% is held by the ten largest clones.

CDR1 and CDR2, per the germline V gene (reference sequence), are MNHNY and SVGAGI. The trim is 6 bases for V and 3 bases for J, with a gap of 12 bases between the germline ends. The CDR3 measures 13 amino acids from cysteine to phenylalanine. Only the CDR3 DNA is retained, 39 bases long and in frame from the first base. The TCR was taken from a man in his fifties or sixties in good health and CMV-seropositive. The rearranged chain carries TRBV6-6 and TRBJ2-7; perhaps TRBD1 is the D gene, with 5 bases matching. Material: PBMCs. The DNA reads TGTGCCAGCAGCCCCCGACAGTTCTACGAGCAGTACTTC. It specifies CASSPRQFYEQYF.